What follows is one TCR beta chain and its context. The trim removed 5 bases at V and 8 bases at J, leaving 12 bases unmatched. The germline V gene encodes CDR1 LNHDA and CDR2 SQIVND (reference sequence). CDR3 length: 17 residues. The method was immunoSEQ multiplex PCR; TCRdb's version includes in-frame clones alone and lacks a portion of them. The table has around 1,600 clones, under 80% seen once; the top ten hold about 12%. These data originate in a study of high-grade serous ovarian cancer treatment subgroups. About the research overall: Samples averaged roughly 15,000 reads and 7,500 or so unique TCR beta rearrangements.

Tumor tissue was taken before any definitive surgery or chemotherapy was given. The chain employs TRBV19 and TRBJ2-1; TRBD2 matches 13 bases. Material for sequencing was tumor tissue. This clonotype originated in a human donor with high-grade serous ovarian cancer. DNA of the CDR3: TGTGCCAGTAGTCGAAGAACCACTAGCGGGGGGGCCGATGAGCAGTTCTTC. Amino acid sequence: CASSRRTTSGGADEQFF.